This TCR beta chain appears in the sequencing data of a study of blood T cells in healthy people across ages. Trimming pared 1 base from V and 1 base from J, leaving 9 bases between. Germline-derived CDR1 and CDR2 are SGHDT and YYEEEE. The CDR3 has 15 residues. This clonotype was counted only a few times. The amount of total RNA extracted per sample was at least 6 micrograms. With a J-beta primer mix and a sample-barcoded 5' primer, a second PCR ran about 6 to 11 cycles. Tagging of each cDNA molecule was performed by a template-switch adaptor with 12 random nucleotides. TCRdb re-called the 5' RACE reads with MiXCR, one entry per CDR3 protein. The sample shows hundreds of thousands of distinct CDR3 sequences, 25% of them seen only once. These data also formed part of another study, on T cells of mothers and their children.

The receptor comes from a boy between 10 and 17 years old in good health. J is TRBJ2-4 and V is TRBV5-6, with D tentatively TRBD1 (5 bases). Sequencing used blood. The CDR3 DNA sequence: TGTGCCAGCAGCTTGTTGCCAGGGGCCAAAAACATTCAGTACTTC. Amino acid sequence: CASSLLPGAKNIQYF.